The present TCR beta chain was sequenced within a study of cytomegalovirus exposure and HLA in healthy donors. About the research overall: The same platform as the 500 to 700 first-cohort repertoires was used for the 120 validation repertoires, a later analysis reported.

Study results and limitations: Later, an analysis found that TCR clusters from the first cohort tended to co-occur in the 130 or so validation repertoires.

Trimming removed 7 bases at V and 7 bases at J, with 17 bases between. This CDR3 spans 14 amino acids. From germline, CDR1 is MNHNS and CDR2 SASEGT. Points on this clone: The antigen is unknown.

TCRdb's copy holds only in-frame clones and misses some; the assay was immunoSEQ multiplex PCR. The sample includes 200,000 or so clones, about 90% seen only once; the top ten take 1% to 1.2%. The specimen was PBMCs. This rearrangement joins TRBV6-1 to TRBJ2-1; possible D gene TRBD2, 5 bases. The TCR was taken from a woman younger than 35 in good health and CMV-seronegative. The CDR3 sequence is CASILRSGRNEQFF. DNA for the CDR3: TGTGCCAGCATCCTGAGGAGCGGTAGGAATGAGCAGTTCTTC.